The T cell receptor beta chain described here comes from a study of T-cell memory formation after mild COVID-19. About the research overall: Clusters of TCRs were largely donor specific.

A few counts support this clonotype. The CDR3 runs to 15 residues. V lost 2 bases and J lost 8, with 18 bases in between. From 5'RACE with constant-segment primers came TCR alpha and TCR beta cDNA libraries that carried sample barcodes and UMIs. Via MiXCR, TCRdb re-called the 5' RACE reads, giving one row per CDR3 protein. The sample lists 500,000 to 650,000 distinct CDR3 sequences, roughly 20% occurring once. The sequence derives from an adult woman who had mild COVID-19 (a few samples of this study predate the infection). Cell type and time point are not known. The chain links TRBV12-3 or TRBV12-4 to TRBJ1-2; D is ambiguous. Sequenced material: PBMCs or a T cell subset sorted from them (not recorded which). CDR3 nucleotides: TGTGCCAGCAGTTTACGACCCGGGGAAGACCGGGGCTACACCTTC. It translates to CASSLRPGEDRGYTF.